This T cell receptor beta chain came from a study of identical twins. This CDR3 region has 14 residues. Deletions cut 8 bases from V and 8 bases from J, with 19 bases between. Germline CDR1 and CDR2: LGHDT and YNNKEL (reference sequence). TCRdb re-analysed the 5' RACE reads in MiXCR, keeping a single row per CDR3 protein. The sample carries about 470,000 distinct CDR3 sequences, 20% to 25% recorded once. These data also formed part of another study, on T cells expressing NK-cell markers.

Sequenced: CD4+ T cells sorted from blood. This clonotype was sampled from a woman in her late teens or twenties in good health. The chain links TRBV3-1 to TRBJ2-1; D might be TRBD1 or TRBD2, each matching 5 bases. The CDR3 coding sequence is TGTGCCAGCTCGGGGCGGTTTATAGGTGATGAGCAGTTCTTC. It translates to CASSGRFIGDEQFF.